This T cell receptor beta chain was retrieved from a study of cytomegalovirus exposure and HLA in healthy donors (TCRdb year 2017). Describing the broader study: An earlier analysis of some 620 of the donors reported 250 to 350 Gb of sequence data and around 120 million unique TCR beta sequences obtained from about 179 million T cells. Every repertoire in the discovery cohort had been generated on one and the same sequencing platform. To predict cytomegalovirus infection status, the study combined high-throughput TCR immunosequencing, statistical association of individual TCRs with disease status, and machine learning. Five DR-DQ haplotypes were handled as single units for association and clustering because linkage in the cohort was strong. HLA typing included class I and class II loci at four-digit resolution. On average, 235,054 unique TCR beta nucleotide sequences were sequenced per donor among a few hundred genotyped donors of the cohort, with roughly 20% of those sequences being non-productive. In the later analysis, no new phenotypic data were used to find candidate immune exposures; instead, reliance was placed on TCR beta sequences and their occurrence across donors. Along with the roughly 700-subject first cohort, a separate validation cohort of approximately 110 different subjects was used. To decide whether each TCR beta V gene segment behaved as functional or pseudogenic, an earlier analysis of some 600 of the donors relied on high-throughput TCR beta sequencing. The number of donors typed differed by locus, with roughly 620-630 for A, B, C, DRB1 and DQB1, around 500 for DQA1, 600 to 610 for DPA1, and some 440 for DPB1. Genome-wide SNP genotypes for about 60% of the 666 donors were used in a later genetic analysis, which treated that subset as a discovery cohort. An early release that covered about 600 HLA-typed donors contained about 300 gigabases of sequencing data and about 84 million unique TCR sequences. Donor age, sex, ethnicity and CMV serostatus were compiled alongside the repertoire data. The T cell repertoires of under 750 subjects were profiled by immunosequencing and related to cytomegalovirus serostatus. The study aimed to test whether signatures of past pathogen exposure could be identified by cataloging public T cell receptors. The genetic ancestry cluster associated with self-reported Caucasian donors included about 81% of the roughly 400 genotyped donors. In a later analysis, previously published TCR beta repertoires from 600 to 850 donors were re-analyzed and high-resolution HLA genotyping was added so that TCR occurrence patterns could be studied. The study at large found these results: The study listed 150 to 200 TCR beta chains as associated with cytomegalovirus. A group of highly shared sequence variants was considered likely to be a technical artifact of the sequencing pipeline. Across donors, most TCR sequences were observed very rarely, whereas some public TCRs were present in many individuals. This cohort had only TCR beta chains sequenced, and the lack of alpha or paired-chain data limited which features could be detected. A few of the identified cytomegalovirus-associated TCR beta chains were confirmed in vitro to be specific for cytomegalovirus antigens. In an earlier analysis of around 600 of the donors, most TCR beta V segments appeared in productive rearrangements about 90% or about 30% of the time, broadly matching IMGT annotations. The only immune exposure information available for the cohort was CMV serostatus. A further reported finding was that TCR beta sequences accurately predicted the HLA-A and HLA-B alleles for most subjects in the first cohort. The presence/absence analyses assumed that sequencing depth was roughly uniform across donors, and that assumption may not be true. In a later analysis, TCR association rates were found to vary across HLA loci, with the most associated TCRs seen for DRB1 alleles and the fewest for HLA-C alleles. Cytomegalovirus status was reported to be diagnosed by the classifier with high specificity and sensitivity in both the original and validation cohorts. In a later analysis, most CMV-associated TCR beta chains were found to appear HLA-restricted, with HLA associations seemingly driven largely by CMV exposure. A later analysis reported that several top co-occurrence clusters appeared linked to parvovirus B19, influenza, CMV and Epstein-Barr virus. Because counts were too low, roughly 16 rarely observed V segments, including chromosome 9 orphons, were left out of the earlier analysis of several hundred of the donors. According to the authors, the approach could potentially be generalized to other disease states and immunological phenotypes. Assigning TCR associations to individual alleles was difficult when HLA alleles, especially DR and DQ, strongly co-occurred. A later genetic analysis reported fewer N-insertions in productive TCRs among donors in an Asian-associated ancestry cluster than the approximately 700-donor mean. In a later analysis, HLA-associated TCR beta chains were found to be more clonally expanded and to have lower generation probabilities than equally common non-associated chains. Because HLA typing was missing for some donors at each locus, association tests included only the typed subset. At a false discovery rate of 0.05, a later analysis linked some 17,000 TCR beta sequences to specific HLA alleles. A later genetic analysis associated a missense DCLRE1C variant with V-gene and J-gene trimming of TCR beta chains, and an independent cohort replicated the association. Correlated functional status among segregating V segments might be attributable to linkage disequilibrium, but an unknown experimental factor could not be ruled out.

Libraries were built with the immunoSEQ multiplex PCR assay. A mixture of 60 forward primers for TCR Vbeta segments and 13 reverse primers for TCR Jbeta segments was used in the multiplex PCR. Amplification of the CDR3 region of rearranged TCR beta genes was performed with a multiplex PCR assay on genomic DNA. The amplified TCR beta libraries were sequenced on the Illumina HiSeq System as 87-base-pair reads. Processing in the source paper ran as follows. A later analysis counted approximately 84 million unique TCR beta chains across the 640 or so repertoires, and some 11 million of these chains were shared by at least two donors. A nearest-neighbor algorithm error-corrected the raw reads and collapsed the reads into unique sequences, merging closely related sequences to remove PCR and sequencing errors. To assign V, D and J gene segments, CDR3 sequences were aligned to IMGT reference sequences. For a sequence to be retained, a match of at least six nucleotides was required to both a V gene segment and a J gene segment. A rearrangement counted as productive if the CDR3 had no stop codons and remained in frame with V and J, and every other rearrangement counted as non-productive. Following IMGT convention, CDR3 was defined as the stretch from the second conserved V-encoded cysteine up to the conserved J-encoded phenylalanine. The earlier analysis of 587 of the donors excluded sequences that lacked an unambiguous match to a single V gene segment. An earlier analysis of 550 to 650 of the donors classified V segments as functional when productive rearrangements were above 56.7% and as segregating when the standard deviation between donors was above 5%. A statistical classification framework was built to diagnose cytomegalovirus status from the catalog of TCR beta chain sequences. In a later analysis, V and J genes were assigned by comparing TCR nucleotide sequences against IMGT/GENE-DB human TR gene sequences. A later analysis assigned CDR3 sequences and most-parsimonious VDJ recombination scenarios with the TCRdist pipeline. In a later analysis, each TCR beta chain was defined by its CDR3 amino acid sequence together with its V-gene family, and reads without a unique V-gene family were excluded. In a later analysis, a few hundred highly shared, low-generation-probability nucleotide sequences were removed to address suspected cross-contamination and a sequencing artifact. For each public chain, a later analysis derived a clonal expansion index from normalized ranks of inferred template counts within each repertoire. In a later analysis, generation probabilities were computed using a VDJ recombination model fitted to out-of-frame rearrangements, and the results were checked against IGoR. In a later analysis, TCR-TCR, TCR-HLA and TCR-CMV co-occurrence was scored with hypergeometric tests, and a repertoire-size bias correction was applied to TCR pairs. A later analysis estimated false discovery rates by permuting HLA or CMV assignments 20 times. In a later analysis, co-occurring TCRs were grouped using DBSCAN, with TCRdist sequence similarity added in when clustering inside HLA-allele-positive subsets. Repertoires with fewer than 30,000 or more than 120,000 public chains, plus five repertoires with anomalous nucleotide sharing, were excluded from co-occurrence clustering. TCRdb provides this immuneACCESS table in a form limited to in-frame rearrangements. Some clones are lacking; in checked studies, under half of them reflect an unresolved V gene, and why the rest are absent is not known. That table supplies the V and J calls and clone size; D and trimming were determined from the DNA. This sample's table contains around 60,000 clones. Of the sample, around 3.6% falls within the top ten clones.

Remarks on this clone: Its binding antigen is unknown.

The cohort consisted of hundreds of healthy bone marrow donors. All cohort members were sampled while nominally healthy, although unrecorded immune exposures were likely present. The donor was CMV seronegative and belonged to the group of around 400 seronegative cohort members. Every donor gave a peripheral blood sample, and the peripheral blood mononuclear cells from that sample were used for TCR beta sequencing. Genomic DNA was extracted from the blood cell samples with the Qiagen DNeasy Blood Extraction Kit. The source of this sequence is a woman between 18 and 30 years old in good health and CMV-seronegative. Sequenced sample: PBMCs.

In nucleotide form, the sequence is TGTGCCAGCAGCTTAGGACAGGGGGCGCAAGAGCAGTACTTC. It is translated as CASSLGQGAQEQYF. The V gene is TRBV5-6 and the J gene is TRBJ2-7, with 11 junctional bases fitting TRBD1. The V end gives up 2 bases and the J end 7 bases, leaving 5 bases in the junction not matched to a gene. The germline V gene sets CDR1 to SGHDT and CDR2 to YYEEEE. The CDR3 covers 14 residues, taking in both the cysteine and the phenylalanine. The sequence is cut down to CDR3 DNA, 42 bases in frame from base 1.